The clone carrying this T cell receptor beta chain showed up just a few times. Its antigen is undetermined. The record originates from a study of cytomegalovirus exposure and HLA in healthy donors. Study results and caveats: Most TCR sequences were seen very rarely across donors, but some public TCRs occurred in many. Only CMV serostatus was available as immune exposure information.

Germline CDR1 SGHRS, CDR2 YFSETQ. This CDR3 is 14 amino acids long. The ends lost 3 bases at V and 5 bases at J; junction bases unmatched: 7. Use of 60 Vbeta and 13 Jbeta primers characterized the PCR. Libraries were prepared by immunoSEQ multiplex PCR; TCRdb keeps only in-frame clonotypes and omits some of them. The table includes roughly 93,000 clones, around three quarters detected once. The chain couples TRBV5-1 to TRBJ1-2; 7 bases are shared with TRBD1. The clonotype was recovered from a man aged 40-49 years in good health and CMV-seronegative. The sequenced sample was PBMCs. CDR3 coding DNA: TGCGCCAGCAGCTCAACCGGGACAGCTTATGGCTACACCTTC. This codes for CASSSTGTAYGYTF.